The 25 T cell receptor beta chains given below trace back to one sample, sequenced in a study of blood T cell repertoires in COVID-19. TCRdb's copy holds only in-frame clones and misses some; the assay was immunoSEQ multiplex PCR. The profile covers about 130,000 clones, with 86% appearing a single time and about 18% taken by the ten largest. Material for sequencing was peripheral blood. The receptor source for this set is a woman in her fifties or sixties who had recovered from COVID-19.

This rearrangement joins TRBV7-2 to TRBJ1-4, with D perhaps matching TRBD1 (5 bases). The germline V and J ends were trimmed by 5 bases and 0 bases, with 10 bases remaining between them. The CDR3 runs to 15 residues. CDR1 and CDR2 (germline): SGHTA, FQGNSA. The DNA of the CDR3 is TGTGCCAGCAGCCCCGACAGAGCAACTAATGAAAAACTGTTTTTT. It is translated as CASSPDRATNEKLFF.

The chain joins TRBV11-2 to TRBJ2-7, with D maybe TRBD2 (6 bases). The germline CDR1 and CDR2 sequences are SGHAT and FQNNGV. Trimming stripped 6 bases from V and 6 bases from J, with 12 bases between. This CDR3 has 12 residues. In nucleotides, the CDR3 is TGTGCCAGCAGGTCGGTGGGGGGCGAGCAGTACTTC. Translating gives CASRSVGGEQYF.

The CDR3 loop is CASSRKTSGGDYGYTF. In DNA form, the CDR3 reads TGTGCCAGCAGCCGCAAGACTTCAGGGGGAGACTATGGCTACACCTTC. The rearrangement links TRBV14 to TRBJ1-2, with 7 bases identical to TRBD1. Trimming at V came to 4 bases and at J to 3 bases, leaving 11 bases not matched to a gene. The CDR3 spans 16 residues. Germline CDR1 is SGHDN and CDR2 is FVKESK.

The chain uses TRBV7-2 and TRBJ1-1; tentative D call: TRBD1 (5 bases). Between the trimmed V and J ends, which lost 4 bases and 3 bases, there was a span of 15 bases. The CDR3 sequence is 15 residues long. Germline CDR1 reads SGHTA; CDR2 reads FQGNSA. CDR3 coding DNA: TGTGCCAGCAGCTCCCCTGAGGGGAGGTACACTGAAGCTTTCTTT. Encoded protein: CASSSPEGRYTEAFF.

CDR3: CASSSTAGQGAGSPLHF. CDR3 bases: TGTGCCAGCAGCTCTACCGCGGGACAGGGGGCAGGATCACCCCTCCACTTT. The chain couples TRBV7-6 to TRBJ1-6; 12 bases match TRBD1. Germline-derived CDR1 and CDR2 are SGHVS and FNYEAQ. J gave up 10 bases and V 4 bases, and 11 bases lay outside the gene matches. The CDR3 extends over 17 amino acids. Drawing the rest from reference TRBV7-6 and TRBJ1-6, the complete variable domain is GAGVSQSPRYKVTKRGQDVALRCDPISGHVSLYWYRQALGQGPEFLTYFNYEAQQDKSGLPNDRFSAERPEGSISTLTIQRTEQRDSAMYRCASSSTAGQGAGSPLHFGNGTRLTVT.

V gene TRBV4-2 combines with J gene TRBJ2-3, with D possibly TRBD2 on 7 matching bases. Between the trimmed V and J ends, which lost 2 bases and 4 bases, there was a span of 13 bases. The CDR3 has 15 residues. Germline CDR1 reads LGHNA; CDR2 reads YNFKEQ. CDR3 in DNA: TGTGCCAGCAGCCAAAATGGCGGGGGCTCAGATACGCAGTATTTT. This translates into CASSQNGGGSDTQYF.

The chain joins TRBV30 to TRBJ2-3; D unresolved. The CDR3 length is 14 residues. The germline V gene has CDR1 GTSNPN and CDR2 SVGIG (reference sequence). V was shortened by 2 bases and J by 0 bases, with 9 bases between the two germline ends. Written as DNA, the CDR3 is TGTGCCTGGAGTCCAGGTACTAGCACAGATACGCAGTATTTT. This translates into CAWSPGTSTDTQYF. Full variable domain (outside the CDR3, taken from reference TRBV30 and TRBJ2-3): SQTIHQWPATLVQPVGSPLSLECTVEGTSNPNLYWYRQAAGRGLQLLFYSVGIGQISSEVPQNLSASRPQDRQFILSSKKLLLSDSGFYLCAWSPGTSTDTQYFGPGTRLTVL.

The chain uses TRBV9 and TRBJ2-1; possibly TRBD2 for D (6 bases). The CDR3 sequence is 17 residues long. Trimming took 0 bases from V and 3 from J, leaving 16 bases between them. Germline V gene lookup returns CDR1 SGDLS and CDR2 YYNGEE. This CDR3 is CASSVGPGGAYYNEQFF. CDR3 coding DNA: TGTGCCAGCAGCGTAGGGCCCGGGGGAGCCTACTACAATGAGCAGTTCTTC.

The genes are TRBV6-5 and TRBJ2-2; no clear D gene. Per germline, CDR1 MNHEY and CDR2 SVGAGI. This CDR3 comprises 15 residues. Deletions cut 2 bases from V and 0 bases from J, with 7 bases between. CDR3 coding DNA: TGTGCCAGCAGTTACGGGCTTTCGAACACCGGGGAGCTGTTTTTT. Protein: CASSYGLSNTGELFF.

On this clone itself: No DNA is shown, since the ends of the CDR3 on it are uncertain; the CDR3 is the one TCRdb lists. This rearrangement joins TRBV2 to TRBJ2-6; the table calls TRBD1, which could not be checked here. Germline values: CDR1 SNHLY, CDR2 FYNNEI. The CDR3 adds up to 22 amino acids, both ends counted. The CDR3 here is CVPAVKRITQRGSPSGANVLTF.

The chain carries TRBV5-1 and TRBJ2-7; 7 bases agree with TRBD1. CDR1 is SGHRS, CDR2 YFSETQ, per germline. CDR3 length: 16 amino acids. Germline trimming cut 2 bases from V and 7 bases from J; bases unmatched to any gene: 15. CDR3 DNA: TGCGCCAGCAGCTTTGTGGACACCAAACCCAGGGGGGAGCAGTACTTC. It is translated as CASSFVDTKPRGEQYF.

V gene TRBV5-1 combines with J gene TRBJ2-2, with a tentative D call TRBD2 (6 bases). Trimming left V 3 bases short and J 6 bases short, with 12 bases between. The germline gives CDR1 SGHRS, CDR2 YFSETQ. The CDR3 loop spans 14 amino acids. CDR3 protein: CASSSRESAGELFF. The CDR3 nucleotides are TGCGCCAGCAGCTCCCGGGAGTCCGCCGGGGAGCTGTTTTTT.

This chain connects TRBV3-1 (or the pseudogene TRBV3-2) to TRBJ2-1, with 13 bases lining up with TRBD2. CDR1 is LGHDT and CDR2 is YNNKEL in the germline V gene (reference sequence). The CDR3 is 15 residues long. V was pared by 5 bases and J by 10 bases, with 8 bases of the junction left unmatched. The chain's CDR3 is CASSASTSGGSEQFF. The DNA of the CDR3 is TGTGCCAGCAGCGCTTCGACTAGCGGGGGGTCGGAGCAGTTCTTC.

The chain carries TRBV18 and TRBJ2-3; possibly TRBD1 for D (5 bases). V was clipped by 3 bases and J by 3 bases, with 10 bases between them. This CDR3 is 14 amino acids long. Germline loops: CDR1 KGHSH, CDR2 LQKENI. The CDR3 region has the DNA TGTGCCAGCTCACCTGGGCAGGGAACAGATACGCAGTATTTT. Its protein product is CASSPGQGTDTQYF.

This clone was counted once. This chain joins TRBV6-6 and TRBJ2-1, with 10 bases lining up with TRBD2. V dropped 6 bases and J dropped 7; count of bases not matched to a gene: 6. This CDR3 spans 14 amino acids. Germline CDR1 reads MNHNY; CDR2 reads SVGAGI (reference sequence). CDR3 region: CASSRLAGLNEQFF. CDR3 nucleotide sequence: TGTGCCAGCAGCCGACTAGCGGGTTTGAATGAGCAGTTCTTC.

CDR3 region: CASSTIPRDSYGYTF. CDR3 nucleotide sequence: TGTGCCAGTAGCACCATCCCCCGGGACAGCTATGGCTACACCTTC. The V call is TRBV19, the J call TRBJ1-2; TRBD1 agrees at 7 bases. Germline V gives CDR1 LNHDA, CDR2 SQIVND (reference sequence). Trimming removed 6 bases from V and 4 bases from J; junction bases left unmatched: 11. The CDR3 is made up of 15 amino acids. The variable domain in full, completed from reference TRBV19 and TRBJ1-2, reads DGGITQSPKYLFRKEGQNVTLSCEQNLNHDAMYWYRQDPGQGLRLIYYSQIVNDFQKGDIAEGYSVSREKKESFPLTVTSAQKNPTAFYLCASSTIPRDSYGYTFGSGTRLTVV.

This chain links TRBV2 with TRBJ1-2, with D possibly TRBD1 on 6 matching bases. From germline, CDR1 is SNHLY and CDR2 FYNNEI. The CDR3 extends over 14 amino acids. V was trimmed by 6 bases and J by 2 bases, leaving 13 bases between them. The CDR3 protein is CASREGGLNYGYTF. CDR3 bases: TGTGCCAGCAGGGAGGGGGGACTAAACTATGGCTACACCTTC.

The chain has TRBV19 and TRBJ2-5, with D perhaps TRBD1 (5 bases). CDR1 is LNHDA, CDR2 SQIVND, per germline (reference sequence). This CDR3 is 14 amino acids long. Trimming stripped 8 bases from V and 4 bases from J, with 17 bases between. The CDR3 reads CASQPRGRAETQYF. The CDR3 nucleotides are TGTGCCAGTCAACCTCGTGGCAGGGCAGAGACCCAGTACTTC.

V usage is TRBV6-5 and J usage is TRBJ1-2, with 9 bases aligning to TRBD1. Germline V gene lookup returns CDR1 MNHEY and CDR2 SVGAGI. V lost 5 bases, J lost 7 bases, and 5 bases stayed unmatched. This CDR3 region has 13 residues. CDR3 amino acids: CASSTTTGGGYTF. The CDR3 coding sequence is TGTGCCAGCAGTACGACGACAGGGGGTGGCTACACCTTC.

J is TRBJ2-3 and V is TRBV13; 12 nucleotides align to TRBD2. The germline V gene has CDR1 PRHDT and CDR2 FYEKMQ (reference sequence). The CDR3 sequence is 17 residues long. V trimming: 1 base; J trimming: 3 bases; junction bases outside the gene matches: 5. CDR3 residues: CASSLALAGGPTDTQYF. CDR3 coding DNA: TGTGCCAGCAGCTTAGCGCTAGCGGGGGGGCCAACAGATACGCAGTATTTT.

The J gene is TRBJ2-3, the V gene TRBV10-2, with a weak D call TRBD2 (6 bases). This CDR3 is 15 amino acids long. Germline loops: CDR1 WSHSY, CDR2 SAAADI. Deletions cut 6 bases from V and 3 bases from J, with 16 bases between. The DNA for the CDR3 is TGCGCCAGCAGGCAGGTGCGGGGAAGTACAGATACGCAGTATTTT. Protein product: CASRQVRGSTDTQYF.

This sequence joins TRBV5-6 and TRBJ2-5; 7 bases are shared with TRBD2. The CDR3 length is 16 residues. Germline assignment: CDR1 SGHDT and CDR2 YYEEEE. V shed 4 bases, J shed 3 bases, and the junction held 12 bases outside the gene matches. The DNA of the CDR3 is TGTGCCAGCAGCATTCTTAATACGGGACTAAAAGAGACCCAGTACTTC. Amino acid sequence: CASSILNTGLKETQYF.

This clone has a single count. V usage is TRBV5-1 and J usage is TRBJ2-5; perhaps TRBD2 as D (6 bases). There are 14 residues in the CDR3. The V end was cut by 9 bases, the J end by 1 base, with 16 bases between. CDR1 is SGHRS, CDR2 YFSETQ, per germline. CDR3 protein: CATSLTTSQETQYF. The DNA of the CDR3 is TGCGCCACCTCCCTTACGACTAGCCAAGAGACCCAGTACTTC.

The chain joins TRBV7-6 to TRBJ2-5; TRBD1 matches at 7 bases. The CDR3 runs 18 residues. Trimming at V came to 0 bases and at J to 3 bases, leaving 13 bases not matched to a gene. The germline V gene encodes CDR1 SGHVS and CDR2 FNYEAQ. CDR3 bases: TGTGCCAGCAGCTTAGCGACCAGACAGGGATTCTCAAAAGAGACCCAGTACTTC. Its translation: CASSLATRQGFSKETQYF. The full variable domain, its missing parts supplied by reference TRBV7-6 and TRBJ2-5, is GAGVSQSPRYKVTKRGQDVALRCDPISGHVSLYWYRQALGQGPEFLTYFNYEAQQDKSGLPNDRFSAERPEGSISTLTIQRTEQRDSAMYRCASSLATRQGFSKETQYFGPGTRLLVL.

This clone appeared a single time. The chain recombines TRBV5-4 with TRBJ1-1; no clear D. V shed 1 base and J shed 0 bases, with 7 bases lying between them. There are 14 residues in the CDR3. CDR1 SGHNT and CDR2 YYREEE come from the germline V gene (reference sequence). The CDR3 is CASSLRPVNTEAFF. The CDR3 DNA reads as TGTGCCAGCAGCTTGCGTCCCGTGAACACTGAAGCTTTCTTT.